This T cell receptor (beta chain) was sequenced in a study of blood T cells in healthy people across ages. Study outcomes and limitations: What prevented conclusive comparison of naive and antigen-experienced cells was that PBMCs were unsorted. In these data, TCR beta diversity tracked strongly with naive T cell percentage.

CDR1 and CDR2 (germline): SGHAT, FQDESV (reference sequence). The V end lost 3 bases, the J end lost 7 bases, and 21 bases lay between the germline ends. The CDR3 sequence is 17 residues long. Details on this clonotype: As yet, its antigen is unknown.

A sample-barcoded 5' primer and a J-beta primer mix were used in a second PCR of about 7 to 12 cycles. TCRdb reprocessed the 5' RACE reads with MiXCR, giving one entry per CDR3 protein. The repertoire consists of just over 1 million distinct CDR3 sequences, with 35% to 55% occurring once and the leading ten covering about 19%. The J gene is TRBJ2-2, the V gene TRBV11-1; D may match TRBD1 or TRBD2 (6 bases each). This receptor was obtained from a woman in her sixties in good health. Sequenced material: blood. The CDR3 spells CASSFMGGERGDGELFF. The DNA of the CDR3 is TGTGCCAGCAGCTTCATGGGGGGCGAAAGGGGCGACGGGGAGCTGTTTTTT.